What follows describes a single T cell receptor (beta chain). This clonotype was observed at least ten times. Its antigen remains undetermined. One base away there is no much larger clone; base qualities are not given. Without any cell sorting, total RNA and DNA were extracted together from around 20-30 mg of bulk tissue using the AllPrep DNA/RNA mini kit. Surgical resection was performed in China between late 2015 and early 2016 on about 5 patients with histopathologically diagnosed primary liver carcinoma. At the time of sampling, the patients were treatment-naive and had chronic HBV infection. Each tumor was sampled at five spatially separated regions: the superior, inferior, left-lateral and right-lateral poles and the tumor centre. According to histology, viable tumor cells made up more than 90% of every tumor sample. Pieces of fresh tumor and adjacent tissue were cut in half, with one half kept in RNAlater at -80 degrees C and the other half sent for histology.

This entry comes from a study of tumor-infiltrating lymphocytes in primary liver carcinoma (dated by TCRdb to about 2017). With respect to the entire study: Of the five patients (three men and two women, aged 30 to 69 years), four had hepatocellular carcinoma and one had combined HCC and intrahepatic cholangiocarcinoma. Technical replicate repertoires showed high reproducibility, with mean shared-clone rates roughly 0.87 and correlation coefficients above 0.95. To link TCRbeta repertoire diversity to the local molecular phenotype, the 25 to 30 tumor region samples were profiled with Agilent mRNA microarrays. For each liver tumor, the study sampled five regions along with adjacent normal tissue and blood, and applied TCRbeta repertoire sequencing, expression microarrays and whole-exome sequencing. Each sample produced about 3.65 to 8 million productive TCRbeta reads, and read depth showed no significant difference between tissue types. A total of about 35 specimens from 5 patients, comprising 25 or so tumor regions, 5 adjacent noncancerous liver tissues and 5 peripheral blood samples, were covered by TCRbeta repertoire sequencing. The tumors of the five patients were staged as T1-T3 N0M0, with maximum diameters ranging from roughly 4.2 to 10 cm.

Starting from about 550 ng total RNA, TCRbeta-specific cDNA was produced by reverse transcription with a constant-region primer and ProtoScript II reverse transcriptase. TCRbeta libraries were built with three nested multiplex PCR rounds, a slightly modified ARM-PCR procedure. The first two PCR rounds used multiplex TRBV1-TRBV30 forward primers with a Cbeta reverse primer, each for 10 cycles. A final 25-cycle PCR with Deep VentR polymerase added sample barcodes and Illumina adapters. Amplicons of 200-500 bp were gel-purified with a QIAquick gel extraction kit before sequencing. TCRbeta amplicons were sequenced on an Illumina HiSeq 2500 with 250-bp paired-end reads. The study's processing was this. To recover full CDR3 sequences, reads were quality-trimmed using Trimmomatic v0.33 and paired reads were then merged using FLASH v1.2.11. V, D and J germline segments were assigned to the rearranged TCRbeta sequences by MiGEC v1.2.1b. VDJtools v1.0.0 computed clonotype statistics and Shannon-Wiener diversity indices. To cut down on sampling bias, every analysis after diversity analysis relied on just the 250 most abundant clonotypes from each sample. TCRdb took the public reads, trimmed them with fastp at Q25, ran MiXCR for clone calling and kept in-frame beta chains. When rows share a CDR3 protein, they turn into one entry using the most common DNA and genes. These V and J calls are TCRdb output, not the study's own analysis. Across this sample there are about 32,000 distinct CDR3 sequences, with 76% seen only once. The top ten constitute roughly 34% of the sample.

The full study reports these points: Only about 7-24% of top clones were present in all five regions of a tumor, suggesting spatial heterogeneity of tumor-infiltrating T cells. The top 250 clones made up a significantly larger repertoire fraction in tumors than in blood (p = 0.039). The study included only four or five patients, and the authors note findings should be validated in a larger study. Since the samples were bulk and unsorted, there was no way to compare CD4+ and CD8+ T cell repertoires. Only the TCR beta chain was sequenced, so true repertoire diversity is likely underestimated because unpaired alpha chains were not captured. Repertoire overlap was found to be higher between tumor regions (mean roughly 36%) than between tumor-adjacent (roughly 17%) or tumor-blood (roughly 15%) pairs, consistent with antigen-driven expansion.

CDR1 and CDR2, looked up from the germline V gene, are SGHAT and FQNNGV. Spanning cysteine to phenylalanine, the CDR3 consists of 14 amino acids. Only CDR3 DNA remains: 42 bases, in frame from the first base. V and J are truncated by 5 bases and 2 bases respectively, leaving an intervening sequence of 11 bases. Here the chain combines TRBV11-2 and TRBJ2-3, and perhaps TRBD2 as D gene, on 6 matching bases. Sequenced sample: liver tumor tissue from sampling region 5. Read against the paper, the sample's cell subset or site label means: tumor region T5, tumor centre. The source of this sequence is a middle-aged man with primary liver carcinoma and hepatitis B virus infection. CDR3 protein: CASSLGLPTDTQYF. In nucleotide form, the sequence is TGTGCCAGCAGCCTGGGACTGCCCACAGATACGCAGTATTTT.